Shown below are 19 T cell receptor beta chains from a single sample sequenced in a study of identical twins. TCRdb analysed the 5' RACE reads with MiXCR anew, one entry per CDR3 protein. Of some 200,000 distinct CDR3 sequences detected, approximately 8.3% appear once; the ten largest clones hold 1.5% to 2.5%. The same sample was also studied in work on yellow fever vaccine responses in identical twins.

Specimen: memory (CD45RO+) T cells sorted from blood. The origin of the receptors is a woman in her late teens or twenties in good health.

This clonotype was counted a few times. The DNA of the CDR3 is TGTGCCAGCAGCAACCCAGGGACTAGCGGTTCCAATGAGCAGTTCTTC. This gives the protein CASSNPGTSGSNEQFF. The chain recombines TRBV7-6 with TRBJ2-1; TRBD2 matches 11 bases. V was clipped by 5 bases and J by 6 bases; unmatched bases: 9. Germline-derived CDR1 and CDR2 are SGHVS and FNYEAQ. The CDR3 has 16 amino acids.

The rearrangement links TRBV4-1 to TRBJ2-7, with D perhaps given as TRBD1 or TRBD2 (5 bases each). The CDR3 has 14 amino acids. Germline CDR1 reads MGHRA; CDR2 reads YSYEKL. Trimming removed 1 base at V and 2 bases at J, with 9 bases between. CDR3 nucleotide sequence: TGCGCCAGCAGCCAAGTTCGGGACGCCTACGAGCAGTACTTC. The encoded protein is CASSQVRDAYEQYF.

This clonotype showed up many times. The chain uses TRBV5-5 and TRBJ2-2; TRBD2 might be the D (5 bases). V lost 4 bases to trimming and J lost 7 bases, with 14 bases between them. The germline gives CDR1 SGHKS, CDR2 YYEKEE (reference sequence). This CDR3 has 14 residues. In DNA form, the CDR3 reads TGTGCCAGCAGCCTGAACGGGATTGGCGGGGAGCTGTTTTTT. Residues: CASSLNGIGGELFF.

This clonotype was seen at least ten times. The chain carries TRBV20-1 and TRBJ2-5; TRBD2 agrees at 10 bases. The CDR3 is made up of 15 amino acids. Germline V gene sequence: CDR1 DFQATT, CDR2 SNEGSKA (reference sequence). Trimming at V came to 6 bases and at J to 0 bases, leaving 7 bases not matched to a gene. CDR3 sequence reads: CSAPPGLANQETQYF. CDR3 coding DNA: TGCAGTGCCCCTCCGGGACTAGCGAACCAAGAGACCCAGTACTTC.

This clonotype was observed at least ten times. This sequence joins TRBV7-8 and TRBJ2-7, with D perhaps TRBD1 or TRBD2 (6 bases each). Trimming pared 2 bases from V and 5 bases from J, leaving 16 bases between. The CDR3 is 15 amino acids. CDR1 and CDR2 (germline): SGHVS, FQNEAQ. This CDR3 reads CASSLLGGRSDEQYF. The CDR3 DNA follows: TGTGCCAGCAGCTTACTTGGGGGGCGTAGCGACGAGCAGTACTTC.

This sequence joins TRBV6-2 or TRBV6-3 and TRBJ1-1; possibly TRBD1 for D (5 bases). The CDR3 is made up of 13 amino acids. Germline CDR1 and CDR2: MNHEY and SVGEGT. The V end was cut by 2 bases, the J end by 4 bases, with 8 bases between. The CDR3 DNA reads as TGTGCCAGCAGTTACGGAGGGGTCACTGAAGCTTTCTTT. The encoded protein is CASSYGGVTEAFF.

This clonotype was counted only a few times. The chain uses TRBV6-6 and TRBJ1-4, with D possibly being TRBD1 (6 bases). The CDR3 loop spans 12 amino acids. Trimming pared 6 bases from V and 7 bases from J, leaving 9 bases between. Germline V lookup: CDR1 MNHNY, CDR2 SVGAGI (reference sequence). The CDR3 here is CASREGGEKLFF. Written as DNA, the CDR3 is TGTGCCAGCAGAGAGGGGGGTGAAAAACTGTTTTTT.

This chain uses TRBV20-1 with TRBJ2-5; 12 nucleotides line up with TRBD2. Germline assignment: CDR1 DFQATT and CDR2 SNEGSKA (reference sequence). With V trimmed by 3 bases and J by 5 bases, 7 bases remained unmatched. The CDR3 contains 15 residues. CDR3 sequence: CSASGLAGGGETQYF. CDR3 DNA: TGCAGTGCTAGCGGGCTAGCGGGAGGGGGGGAGACCCAGTACTTC.

This clonotype was detected a few times. The rearrangement uses TRBV10-3 and TRBJ2-7; 10 bases are a match to TRBD2. The germline V gene has CDR1 ENHRY and CDR2 SYGVKD. The J segment lost 2 bases and the V segment lost 9 bases, leaving 4 bases of the junction unmatched. This CDR3 is built from 13 residues. The CDR3 loop is CAMGTSATYEQYF. The CDR3, as DNA: TGTGCCATGGGGACTAGCGCAACCTACGAGCAGTACTTC.

This clonotype has at least ten counts. The CDR3 sequence: CASSQGLAGKWEQYF. CDR3 bases: TGTGCCAGCAGCCAAGGACTAGCGGGAAAGTGGGAGCAGTACTTC. The genes are TRBV3-1 and TRBJ2-7; TRBD2 matches at 11 bases. The CDR3 covers 15 residues. Germline loops: CDR1 LGHDT, CDR2 YNNKEL (reference sequence). With 1 base clipped from V and 7 bases from J, the junction kept 6 bases outside the gene matches.

Many counts were recorded for this clonotype. The V gene is TRBV12-3 or TRBV12-4, the J gene TRBJ2-3; TRBD1 is a possible D gene (5 bases). The CDR3 is made up of 15 amino acids. With 11 bases removed from V and 2 bases from J, the gap between germline ends came to 20 bases. In DNA form, the CDR3 reads TGTGCCCCACCACAGGCCCAACTCAACACAGATACGCAGTATTTT. This codes for CAPPQAQLNTDTQYF.

This clonotype was detected a few times. V gene TRBV7-2 combines with J gene TRBJ2-3; 10 bases align to TRBD2. J gave up 4 bases and V 5 bases, and 3 bases lay outside the gene matches. This CDR3 contains 14 residues. CDR1 is SGHTA, CDR2 FQGNSA, per germline. CDR3 residues: CASSRTSGADTQYF. CDR3 coding DNA: TGTGCCAGCAGCAGGACTAGCGGCGCAGATACGCAGTATTTT.

J is TRBJ2-7 and V is TRBV4-2; tentative D call: TRBD2 (6 bases). From germline, CDR1 is LGHNA and CDR2 YNFKEQ. V dropped 0 bases and J dropped 2 bases, with 17 bases sitting between them. This CDR3 is 17 amino acids long. The CDR3 DNA sequence: TGTGCCAGCAGCCAAGAGGTGGGTGCTAGCGTCCCCTACGAGCAGTACTTC. It specifies CASSQEVGASVPYEQYF.

This clonotype occurred many times. The chain is built from TRBV9 and TRBJ1-1; perhaps TRBD1 as D (5 bases). With 3 bases removed from V and 4 bases from J, the gap between germline ends came to 16 bases. The CDR3 length is 15 residues. Germline loops: CDR1 SGDLS, CDR2 YYNGEE. This CDR3 reads CASSALGVVGTEAFF. CDR3 DNA sequence: TGTGCCAGCAGCGCCCTGGGGGTTGTGGGCACTGAAGCTTTCTTT.

This clonotype was recorded many times. This chain joins TRBV7-8 and TRBJ1-6, with D perhaps TRBD1 (5 bases). Trimming took 1 base from V and 4 from J, leaving 14 bases between them. Germline V gives CDR1 SGHVS, CDR2 FQNEAQ. The CDR3 runs to 17 residues. The CDR3 region is CASSLVVREGYNSPLHF. CDR3 sequence (DNA): TGTGCCAGCAGCTTAGTGGTGAGGGAGGGGTATAATTCACCCCTCCACTTT.

This clonotype appeared a few times. The rearrangement uses TRBV9 and TRBJ2-5, with D perhaps TRBD1 (6 bases). CDR1 is SGDLS and CDR2 is YYNGEE in the germline V gene. This CDR3 spans 17 amino acids. Trimming pared 4 bases from V and 4 bases from J, leaving 23 bases between. CDR3 region: CASSPRDQGSAGETQYF. As DNA, the CDR3 is TGTGCCAGCAGCCCAAGAGATCAGGGGAGCGCGGGAGAGACCCAGTACTTC.

This clonotype was recorded many times. This chain joins TRBV7-9 and TRBJ2-3, with D uncertain. The V gene lost 4 bases and the J gene lost 4 bases, with 6 bases spanning the gap. This CDR3 has 12 amino acids. The germline CDR1 and CDR2 sequences are SEHNR and FQNEAQ (reference sequence). CDR3 sequence (DNA): TGTGCCAGCAGCTCGGCACCAGATACGCAGTATTTT. Translation gives CASSSAPDTQYF.

This chain uses TRBV3-1 with TRBJ1-1; tentative D call: TRBD1 (5 bases). The CDR3 contains 15 residues. V lost 0 bases, J lost 1 base, and 9 bases lay in between. Germline lookup yields CDR1 LGHDT and CDR2 YNNKEL (reference sequence). CDR3 loop: CASSQDGGANTEAFF. DNA for the CDR3: TGTGCCAGCAGCCAAGATGGAGGGGCGAACACTGAAGCTTTCTTT.

This clonotype occurred a few times. The junction departs from the called germline gene at one end, perhaps through a read error. This chain uses TRBV20-1 with TRBJ2-7; D gene uncertain. CDR1 and CDR2 from the germline V gene are DFQATT and SNEGSKA (reference sequence). This CDR3 region has 15 residues. CDR3 nucleotide sequence: TGCAGTGCTAGAGTGGTGGCTGTAGGTTCCTCCGAGCAGTACTTC. Protein product: CSARVVAVGSSEQYF.